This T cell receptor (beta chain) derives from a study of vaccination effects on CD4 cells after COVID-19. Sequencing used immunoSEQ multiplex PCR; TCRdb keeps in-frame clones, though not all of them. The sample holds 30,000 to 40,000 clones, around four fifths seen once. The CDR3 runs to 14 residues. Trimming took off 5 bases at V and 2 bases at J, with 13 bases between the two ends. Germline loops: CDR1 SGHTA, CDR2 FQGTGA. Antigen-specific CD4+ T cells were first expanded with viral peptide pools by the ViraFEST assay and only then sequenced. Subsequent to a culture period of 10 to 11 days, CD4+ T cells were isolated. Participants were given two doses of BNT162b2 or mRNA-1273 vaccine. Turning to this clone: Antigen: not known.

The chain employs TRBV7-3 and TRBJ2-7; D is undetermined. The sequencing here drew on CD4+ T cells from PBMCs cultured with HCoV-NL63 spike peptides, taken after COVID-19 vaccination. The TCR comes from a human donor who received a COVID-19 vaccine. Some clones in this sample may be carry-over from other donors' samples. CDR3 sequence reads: CASSPQTLPYEQYV. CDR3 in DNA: TGTGCCAGCAGCCCCCAGACACTTCCCTACGAGCAGTACGTC.